The rows below give T cell receptor beta chains drawn from one sample of a study of blood T cells in healthy people across ages. TCRdb analysed the 5' RACE reads with MiXCR anew, one entry per CDR3 protein. The sample lists roughly 1.5 million distinct CDR3 sequences; 35% to 45% were seen once. The specimen was blood. The receptor set was obtained from a woman aged 18-29 years in good health. The CDR3 runs from the conserved cysteine through the conserved F or W. Fields, in order: CDR3 protein, CDR3 DNA, clone size, V gene, D gene, J gene. A D gene is named only where the DNA matches it firmly. Clone size is shown for a subset of rows, as once, few, many or a class of expanded clone.

CDR3: CASSLGTGSGANVLTF
DNA: TGCGCCAGCAGCTTGGGAACAGGGTCTGGGGCCAACGTCCTGACTTTC
size: few
V: TRBV5-1
D: .
J: TRBJ2-6

CDR3: CASSLVIVPNSPLHF
DNA: TGTGCCAGCAGCTTAGTTATAGTCCCTAATTCACCCCTCCACTTT
size: .
V: TRBV7-2
D: .
J: TRBJ1-6

CDR3: CASTRSSGIYNEQFF
DNA: TGTGCCAGCACTCGGTCCAGCGGGATTTACAATGAGCAGTTCTTC
size: .
V: TRBV5-8
D: TRBD2
J: TRBJ2-1

CDR3: CASSPETGKDQPQHF
DNA: TGCGCCAGCAGCCCCGAAACAGGGAAGGATCAGCCCCAGCATTTT
size: .
V: TRBV4-3
D: .
J: TRBJ1-5

CDR3: CSATGLAGVEQYF
DNA: TGCAGTGCTACGGGACTAGCGGGGGTTGAGCAGTACTTC
size: .
V: TRBV20-1
D: TRBD2
J: TRBJ2-7

CDR3: CASSPQGQRYNEQYF
DNA: TGTGCCAGCAGCCCCCAGGGACAGCGTTACAATGAGCAGTACTTC
size: .
V: TRBV7-9
D: TRBD1
J: TRBJ2-7

CDR3: CASSAGPTYGYTF
DNA: TGTGCCAGCAGTGCCGGACCTACCTATGGCTACACCTTC
size: many
V: TRBV25-1
D: .
J: TRBJ1-2

CDR3: CSAADGSQPQHF
DNA: TGCAGTGCTGCCGACGGTAGTCAGCCCCAGCATTTT
size: few
V: TRBV20-1
D: .
J: TRBJ1-5

CDR3: CASSFVAGADTQYF
DNA: TGTGCCAGCAGTTTTGTAGCGGGAGCGGATACGCAGTATTTT
size: few
V: TRBV27
D: TRBD2
J: TRBJ2-3

CDR3: CASSLERLAGRNEQFF
DNA: TGCGCCAGCAGCCTCGAAAGACTAGCGGGGCGCAATGAGCAGTTCTTC
size: .
V: TRBV4-1
D: TRBD2
J: TRBJ2-1

CDR3: CASSAIQGINEQFF
DNA: TGTGCCAGCAGCGCAATCCAAGGGATTAATGAGCAGTTCTTC
size: .
V: TRBV9
D: .
J: TRBJ2-1

CDR3: CARSLLSEQYF
DNA: TGTGCCCGCAGCTTACTCTCCGAGCAGTACTTC
size: .
V: TRBV7-8
D: .
J: TRBJ2-7

CDR3: CSARGSAGSSYNEQFF
DNA: TGCAGTGCTAGAGGGTCGGCGGGGAGCTCCTACAATGAGCAGTTCTTC
size: few
V: TRBV20-1
D: .
J: TRBJ2-1

CDR3: CASSRGTSFEQYF
DNA: TGCGCCAGCAGCAGAGGGACTAGCTTCGAGCAGTACTTC
size: few
V: TRBV4-3
D: TRBD2
J: TRBJ2-7

CDR3: CASSQDHSGSSYEQYF
DNA: TGCGCCAGCAGCCAAGACCATAGCGGAAGCTCCTACGAGCAGTACTTC
size: .
V: TRBV4-3
D: .
J: TRBJ2-7

CDR3: CASSFQGSGYNEQFF
DNA: TGTGCCAGCAGCTTTCAGGGCTCGGGGTACAATGAGCAGTTCTTC
size: few
V: TRBV7-8
D: .
J: TRBJ2-1

CDR3: CASSFAGGHGETQYF
DNA: TGTGCCAGCAGCTTTGCGGGGGGGCACGGAGAGACCCAGTACTTC
size: .
V: TRBV7-2
D: TRBD2
J: TRBJ2-5

CDR3: CASSYYGPDYEQYF
DNA: TGTGCCAGCAGTTACTACGGACCGGACTACGAGCAGTACTTC
size: .
V: TRBV6-5
D: .
J: TRBJ2-7

CDR3: CASSLEVGAGANVLTF
DNA: TGCGCCAGCAGCTTGGAGGTGGGGGCTGGGGCCAACGTCCTGACTTTC
size: few
V: TRBV5-1
D: .
J: TRBJ2-6

CDR3: CAISGDPNYGYTF
DNA: TGTGCCATCAGCGGGGACCCTAACTATGGCTACACCTTC
size: many
V: TRBV10-3
D: .
J: TRBJ1-2

CDR3: CATRDRNEQYF
DNA: TGTGCCACCAGGGACCGAAACGAGCAGTACTTC
size: few
V: TRBV6-2/TRBV6-3
D: .
J: TRBJ2-7

CDR3: CASSLAQTSLTEAFF
DNA: TGCGCCAGCAGCTTGGCTCAGACTAGCCTTACTGAAGCTTTCTTT
size: .
V: TRBV5-1
D: .
J: TRBJ1-1

CDR3: CASSQVAGSNEKLFF
DNA: TGCGCCAGCAGCCAAGTGGCAGGGTCGAATGAAAAACTGTTTTTT
size: few
V: TRBV4-1
D: .
J: TRBJ1-4

CDR3: CASSTLDRQNYGYTF
DNA: TGTGCCAGCAGTACCCTGGACAGGCAAAACTATGGCTACACCTTC
size: .
V: TRBV6-2/TRBV6-3
D: TRBD1
J: TRBJ1-2

CDR3: CASSSYLGGDEQFF
DNA: TGCGCCAGCAGCTCTTATCTGGGGGGCGATGAGCAGTTCTTC
size: .
V: TRBV5-1
D: .
J: TRBJ2-1

CDR3: CASSPVQGGNSPLHF
DNA: TGTGCCAGCAGCCCCGTGCAGGGGGGAAATTCACCCCTCCACTTT
size: few
V: TRBV7-2
D: TRBD1
J: TRBJ1-6

CDR3: CASSVVEGPLGNEQFF
DNA: TGTGCCAGCAGCGTAGTCGAGGGCCCTCTTGGCAATGAGCAGTTCTTC
size: .
V: TRBV9
D: .
J: TRBJ2-1

CDR3: CAISAEGRESYNEQFF
DNA: TGTGCCATCAGTGCCGAGGGGCGGGAGTCTTACAATGAGCAGTTCTTC
size: many
V: TRBV10-3
D: TRBD2
J: TRBJ2-1

CDR3: CASSAGMGYNEQFF
DNA: TGTGCCAGCAGTGCCGGGATGGGGTACAATGAGCAGTTCTTC
size: .
V: TRBV2
D: .
J: TRBJ2-1

CDR3: CASSLTRPEKLFF
DNA: TGTGCCAGCAGCTTAACCCGTCCTGAAAAACTGTTTTTT
size: few
V: TRBV7-9
D: .
J: TRBJ1-4

CDR3: CSALGQSNYGYTF
DNA: TGCAGTGCCCTGGGACAGTCAAACTATGGCTACACCTTC
size: few
V: TRBV20-1
D: TRBD1
J: TRBJ1-2

CDR3: CASSQGRAGNNSPLHF
DNA: TGCGCCAGCAGCCAAGGCAGGGCAGGGAATAATTCACCCCTCCACTTT
size: few
V: TRBV4-3
D: .
J: TRBJ1-6

CDR3: CASSFHRGGTEAFF
DNA: TGTGCCAGCAGTTTTCACAGGGGGGGGACTGAAGCTTTCTTT
size: few
V: TRBV27
D: TRBD1
J: TRBJ1-1

CDR3: CASSWGQGYNEQYF
DNA: TGTGCCAGCAGCTGGGGACAGGGGTACAATGAGCAGTACTTC
size: .
V: TRBV21-1
D: .
J: TRBJ2-5

CDR3: CASSLLWLGPAEQYF
DNA: TGCGCCAGCAGCTTGCTTTGGCTGGGGCCCGCCGAGCAGTACTTC
size: .
V: TRBV5-1
D: .
J: TRBJ2-7

CDR3: CSASRSGVGELFF
DNA: TGCAGTGCTAGTCGCTCGGGAGTTGGGGAGCTGTTTTTT
size: few
V: TRBV20-1
D: .
J: TRBJ2-2

CDR3: CASSFDPRQGAQQPQHF
DNA: TGTGCCAGCAGTTTCGACCCCAGACAGGGGGCACAGCAGCCCCAGCATTTT
size: .
V: TRBV12-3/TRBV12-4
D: TRBD1
J: TRBJ1-5

CDR3: CASSGGFSSYNEQFF
DNA: TGTGCCAGCTCAGGGGGGTTTAGCTCCTACAATGAGCAGTTCTTC
size: .
V: TRBV6-1
D: .
J: TRBJ2-1

CDR3: CASSTPGRTAKQYF
DNA: TGTGCCAGCAGTACGCCGGGACGGACGGCGAAGCAGTACTTC
size: few
V: TRBV12-3/TRBV12-4
D: .
J: TRBJ2-7

CDR3: CASSLTGFGRVNYNEQYF
DNA: TGTGCCAGCAGTTTAACCGGCTTCGGCAGGGTGAACTACAATGAGCAGTACTTC
size: .
V: TRBV12-3/TRBV12-4
D: .
J: TRBJ2-7

CDR3: CSARGGSGYTF
DNA: TGCAGTGCTAGAGGAGGGTCTGGCTACACCTTC
size: .
V: TRBV20-1
D: .
J: TRBJ1-2